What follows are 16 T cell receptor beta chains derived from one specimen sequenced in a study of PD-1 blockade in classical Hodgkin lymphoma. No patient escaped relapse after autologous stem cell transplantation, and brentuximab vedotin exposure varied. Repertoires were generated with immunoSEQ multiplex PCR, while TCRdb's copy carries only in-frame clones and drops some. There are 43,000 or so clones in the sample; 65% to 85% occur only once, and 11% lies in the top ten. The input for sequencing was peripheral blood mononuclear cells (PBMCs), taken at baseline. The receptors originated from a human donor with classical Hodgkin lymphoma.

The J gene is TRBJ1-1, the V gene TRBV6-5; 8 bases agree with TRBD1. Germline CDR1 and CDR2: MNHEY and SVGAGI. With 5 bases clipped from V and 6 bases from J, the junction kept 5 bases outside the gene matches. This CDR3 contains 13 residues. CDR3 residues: CASSDQGASEAFF. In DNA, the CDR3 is TGTGCCAGCAGTGATCAGGGGGCGTCTGAAGCTTTCTTT.

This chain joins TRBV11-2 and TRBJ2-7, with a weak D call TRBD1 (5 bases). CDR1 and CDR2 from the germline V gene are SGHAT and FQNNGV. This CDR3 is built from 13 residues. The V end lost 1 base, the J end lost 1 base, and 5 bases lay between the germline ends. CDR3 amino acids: CASSLGQSYEQYF. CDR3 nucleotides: TGTGCCAGCAGCTTAGGACAGTCCTACGAGCAGTACTTC.

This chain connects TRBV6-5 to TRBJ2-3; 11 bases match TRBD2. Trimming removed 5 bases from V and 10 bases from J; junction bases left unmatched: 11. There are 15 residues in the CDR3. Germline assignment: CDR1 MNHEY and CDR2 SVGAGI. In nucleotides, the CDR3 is TGTGCCAGCAGTCCACTAGCGGGGGTTCGCTCGGCGCAGTATTTT. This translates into CASSPLAGVRSAQYF.

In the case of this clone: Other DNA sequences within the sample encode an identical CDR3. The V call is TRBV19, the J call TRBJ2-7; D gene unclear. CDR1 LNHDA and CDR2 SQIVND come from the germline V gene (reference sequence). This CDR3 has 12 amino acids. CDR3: CATRTDSYEQYF. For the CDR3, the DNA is TGTGCTACCCGGACGGATTCCTACGAGCAGTACTTC.

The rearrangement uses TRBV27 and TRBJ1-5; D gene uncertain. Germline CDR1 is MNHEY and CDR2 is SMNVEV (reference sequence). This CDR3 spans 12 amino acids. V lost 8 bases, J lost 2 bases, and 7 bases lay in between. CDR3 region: CASSRGNQPQHF. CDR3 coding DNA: TGTGCCAGCTCCAGAGGCAATCAGCCCCAGCATTTT.

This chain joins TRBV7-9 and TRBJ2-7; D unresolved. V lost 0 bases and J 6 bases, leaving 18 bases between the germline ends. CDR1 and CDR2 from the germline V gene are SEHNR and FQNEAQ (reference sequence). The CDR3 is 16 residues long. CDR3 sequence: CASSLAQGWAWGEQYF. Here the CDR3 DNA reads TGTGCCAGCAGCTTAGCGCAAGGGTGGGCCTGGGGCGAGCAGTACTTC.

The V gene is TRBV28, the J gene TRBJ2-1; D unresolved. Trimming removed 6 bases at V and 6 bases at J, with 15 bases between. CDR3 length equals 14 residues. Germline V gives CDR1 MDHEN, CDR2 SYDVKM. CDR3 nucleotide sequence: TGTGCCAGCAGGAACTTAGGCACCACCAATGAGCAGTTCTTC. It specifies CASRNLGTTNEQFF.

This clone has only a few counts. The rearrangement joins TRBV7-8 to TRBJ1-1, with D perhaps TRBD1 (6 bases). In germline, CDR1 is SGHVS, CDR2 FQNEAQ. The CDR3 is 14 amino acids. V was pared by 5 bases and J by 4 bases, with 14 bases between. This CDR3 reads CASSTTGSGTEAFF. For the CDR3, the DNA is TGTGCCAGCAGCACAACAGGGTCAGGCACTGAAGCTTTCTTT.

The CDR3 DNA reads as TGTGCCAGCAGTCAAACAGGGATCATGAACACTGAAGCTTTCTTT. Translated: CASSQTGIMNTEAFF. This chain links TRBV28 with TRBJ1-1; tentative D call: TRBD1 (6 bases). Trimming removed 5 bases from V and 0 bases from J, with 13 bases in between. Germline V gene data show CDR1 as MDHEN and CDR2 as SYDVKM. This CDR3 contains 15 residues.

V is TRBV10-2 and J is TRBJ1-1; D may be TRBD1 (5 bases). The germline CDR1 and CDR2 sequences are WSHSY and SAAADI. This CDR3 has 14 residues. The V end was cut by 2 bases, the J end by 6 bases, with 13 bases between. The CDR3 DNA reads TGCGCCAGCAGTGAGACCGGGGACCACTCTGAAGCTTTCTTT. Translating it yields CASSETGDHSEAFF.

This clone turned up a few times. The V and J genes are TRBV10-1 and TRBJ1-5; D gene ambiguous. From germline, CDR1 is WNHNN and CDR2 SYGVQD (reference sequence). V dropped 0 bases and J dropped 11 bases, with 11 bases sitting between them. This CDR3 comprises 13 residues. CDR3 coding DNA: TGCGCCAGCAGTGAGTCGAGTTTGTCAGCCCAGCATTTT. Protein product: CASSESSLSAQHF.

The DNA for the CDR3 is TGTGCCAGCAGCCCCACGGGACGGTATGGCTACACCTTC. This codes for CASSPTGRYGYTF. The V gene is TRBV7-9, the J gene TRBJ1-2, with D maybe TRBD1 (5 bases). The CDR3 length is 13 residues. Between the trimmed V and J ends, which lost 5 bases and 5 bases, there was a span of 12 bases. Germline V lookup: CDR1 SEHNR, CDR2 FQNEAQ (reference sequence).

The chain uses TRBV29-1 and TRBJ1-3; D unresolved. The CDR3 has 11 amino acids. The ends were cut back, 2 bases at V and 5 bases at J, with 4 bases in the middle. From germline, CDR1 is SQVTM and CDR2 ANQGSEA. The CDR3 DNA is TGCAGCGTTGAATACAGAAACACCATATATTTT. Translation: CSVEYRNTIYF.

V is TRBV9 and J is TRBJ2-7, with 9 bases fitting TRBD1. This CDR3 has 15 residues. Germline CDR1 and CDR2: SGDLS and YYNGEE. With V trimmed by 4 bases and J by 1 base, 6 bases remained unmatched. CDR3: CASSPTGTGSYEQYF. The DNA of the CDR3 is TGTGCCAGCAGCCCAACCGGGACAGGGTCCTACGAGCAGTACTTC.

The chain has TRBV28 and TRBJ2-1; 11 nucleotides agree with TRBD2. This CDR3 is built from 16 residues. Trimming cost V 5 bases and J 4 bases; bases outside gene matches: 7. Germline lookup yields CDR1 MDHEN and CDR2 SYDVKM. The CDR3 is CASSPTSGTLYNEQFF. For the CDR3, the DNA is TGTGCCAGCAGTCCGACTAGCGGGACCTTATACAATGAGCAGTTCTTC. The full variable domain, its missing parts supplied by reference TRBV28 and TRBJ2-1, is DVKVTQSSRYLVKRTGEKVFLECVQDMDHENMFWYRQDPGLGLRLIYFSYDVKMKEKGDIPEGYSVSREKKERFSLILESASTNQTSMYLCASSPTSGTLYNEQFFGPGTRLTVL.

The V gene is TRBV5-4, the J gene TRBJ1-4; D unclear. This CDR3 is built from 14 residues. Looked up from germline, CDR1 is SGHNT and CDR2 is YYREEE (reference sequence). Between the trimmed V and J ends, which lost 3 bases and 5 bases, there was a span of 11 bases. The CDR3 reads CASSSDGGNEKLFF. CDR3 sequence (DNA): TGTGCCAGCAGCTCGGACGGCGGGAATGAAAAACTGTTTTTT.